This TCR beta chain was captured in a study of T cell repertoires in cytomegalovirus infection. Via MiXCR, TCRdb re-called the reads, giving one row per CDR3 protein. The table shows about 920,000 distinct CDR3 sequences, with about a third occurring only once. Of note for this clonotype: Its antigen is not identified.

V was clipped by 5 bases and J by 0 bases; unmatched bases: 9. The CDR3 is 16 residues long. Germline assignment: CDR1 SGHVS and CDR2 FQNEAQ. The origin of this receptor is a human donor in good health (CMV status not recorded). Some clones in this sample may be carry-over from other donors' samples. Sequenced here: cultured CD8+ T cells from PBMCs, sampled from culture after CMV antigen stimulation. The rearrangement uses TRBV7-8 and TRBJ1-1; 7 bases are shared with TRBD1. The CDR3 loop reads CASSLDRVNMNTEAFF. For the CDR3, the DNA is TGTGCCAGCAGCCTCGACAGGGTTAATATGAACACTGAAGCTTTCTTT.